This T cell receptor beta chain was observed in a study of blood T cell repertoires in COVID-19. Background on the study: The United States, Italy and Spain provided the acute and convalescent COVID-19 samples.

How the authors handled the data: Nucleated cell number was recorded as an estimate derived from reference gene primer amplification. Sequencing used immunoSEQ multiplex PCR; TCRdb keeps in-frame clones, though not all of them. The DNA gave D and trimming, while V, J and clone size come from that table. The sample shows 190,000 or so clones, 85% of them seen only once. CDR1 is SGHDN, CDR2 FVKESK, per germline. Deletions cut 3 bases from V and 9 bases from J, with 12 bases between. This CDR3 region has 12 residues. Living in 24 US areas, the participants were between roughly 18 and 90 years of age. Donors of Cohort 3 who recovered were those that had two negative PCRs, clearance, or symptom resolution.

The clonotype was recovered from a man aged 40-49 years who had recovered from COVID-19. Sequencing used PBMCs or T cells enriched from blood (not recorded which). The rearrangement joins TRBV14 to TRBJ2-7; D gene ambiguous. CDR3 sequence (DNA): TGTGCCAGCAGCCAGGGCAGCAGCAGGCAGTACTTC. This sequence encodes CASSQGSSRQYF.